This T cell receptor (beta chain) originates from a study of cytomegalovirus exposure and HLA in healthy donors (TCRdb year 2017). Background for the entire study: An earlier analysis of 587 of the donors reported about 280 Gb of sequence data and 90 million to 120 million unique TCR beta sequences obtained from around 190 million T cells. An early release that covered some 640 HLA-typed donors contained 300 to 350 gigabases of sequencing data and 65 million to 100 million unique TCR sequences. Of the approximately 400 genotyped donors, about 80% fell in the genetic ancestry cluster associated with self-reported Caucasian donors. The study aimed to test whether signatures of past pathogen exposure could be identified by cataloging public T cell receptors. Using immunosequencing, the study profiled T cell repertoires from about 610 subjects and related those repertoires to cytomegalovirus serostatus. In addition to the first cohort of 666 subjects, a separate validation cohort of 130 or so different subjects was used. To predict cytomegalovirus infection status, the study combined high-throughput TCR immunosequencing, statistical association of individual TCRs with disease status, and machine learning. A later analysis re-analyzed previously published TCR beta repertoires from hundreds of donors and added high-resolution HLA genotyping to study TCR occurrence patterns. In the later analysis, no new phenotypic data were used to find candidate immune exposures; instead, reliance was placed on TCR beta sequences and their occurrence across donors. To decide whether each TCR beta V gene segment behaved as functional or pseudogenic, an earlier analysis of approximately 590 of the donors relied on high-throughput TCR beta sequencing. Donor age, sex, ethnicity and CMV serostatus were collected together with the repertoire data. Genome-wide SNP genotypes for about three fifths of the 666 donors were used in a later genetic analysis, which treated that subset as a discovery cohort. All discovery cohort repertoires had been generated using a single sequencing platform. Class I and class II HLA loci were covered by the typing at four-digit resolution. Typing coverage varied by locus: 629-630 donors for A, B, C, DRB1 and DQB1; roughly 510 for DQA1; about 570 for DPA1; fewer than 480 for DPB1. About five DR-DQ haplotypes were treated as single units for association and clustering because of strong linkage in the cohort. Among around 400 genotyped donors of the cohort, an average of around 240,000 unique TCR beta nucleotide sequences was sequenced per donor, of which about 18% were non-productive. On the study overall, not on this receptor specifically: Strong co-occurrence of HLA alleles, especially DR and DQ, made assigning TCR associations to individual alleles difficult. A later genetic analysis reported fewer N-insertions in productive TCRs among donors in an Asian-associated ancestry cluster than the roughly 700-donor mean. Because HLA typing was unavailable for some donors at each locus, only the typed subset was used in association tests. Correlated functional status among segregating V segments might be attributable to linkage disequilibrium, but an unknown experimental factor could not be ruled out. A group of highly shared sequence variants was considered likely to be a technical artifact of the sequencing pipeline. The classifier was reported to diagnose cytomegalovirus status with high specificity and sensitivity in both the original cohort and the validation cohort. The authors suggested that the approach could potentially be extended to other disease states and immunological phenotypes. In vitro tests confirmed that a few of the cytomegalovirus-associated TCR beta chains recognize cytomegalovirus antigens. A later analysis found that HLA-associated TCR beta chains were more clonally expanded and had lower generation probabilities than equally common non-associated chains. Because counts were too low, roughly 16 rarely observed V segments, including chromosome 9 orphons, were left out of the earlier analysis of a few hundred of the donors. The study gave a list of over 150 TCR beta chains associated with cytomegalovirus. Some IMGT-functional V segments, including TRBV6-2 and TRBV6-3, could not be told apart with the 87-base-pair reads, so those segments were excluded. According to a later analysis, TCR association rates differed among HLA loci, with DRB1 alleles showing the most associated TCRs and HLA-C alleles showing the fewest. At a false discovery rate of 0.05, a later analysis linked 15,000 to 20,000 TCR beta sequences to specific HLA alleles. Several of the top co-occurrence clusters appeared to be linked to parvovirus B19, influenza, CMV and Epstein-Barr virus, according to a later analysis. According to a later analysis, most CMV-associated TCR beta chains appeared to be HLA-restricted, and the HLA associations seemed to be driven largely by CMV exposure. Broadly in line with IMGT annotations, most TCR beta V segments showed up in productive rearrangements about 87% or about 30% of the time in an earlier analysis of several hundred of the donors. A further reported finding was that TCR beta sequences accurately predicted the HLA-A and HLA-B alleles for most subjects in the first cohort. Sequencing depth was assumed to be roughly uniform across donors in the presence/absence analyses, though that assumption may not hold. While some public TCRs were present in many individuals, most TCR sequences turned up only very rarely across donors. This cohort had only TCR beta chains sequenced, and the lack of alpha or paired-chain data limited which features could be detected. The only immune exposure information available for the cohort was CMV serostatus. A later genetic analysis associated a missense DCLRE1C variant with V-gene and J-gene trimming of TCR beta chains, and an independent cohort replicated the association.

The cohort comprised under 700 healthy bone marrow donors. Cohort members were all nominally healthy when sampled, although unrecorded immune exposures were likely present. The donor tested CMV seronegative, placing the donor among the roughly 350 seronegative members of the cohort. Every donor gave a peripheral blood sample, and the peripheral blood mononuclear cells from that sample were used for TCR beta sequencing. The Qiagen DNeasy Blood Extraction Kit was used to extract genomic DNA from the blood cell samples. The library relied on the immunoSEQ multiplex PCR assay. A mixture of 60 forward primers for TCR Vbeta segments and 13 reverse primers for TCR Jbeta segments was used in the multiplex PCR. The CDR3 region of rearranged TCR beta genes was amplified from genomic DNA with a multiplex PCR assay. Amplified TCR beta libraries were sequenced as 87-base-pair reads on the Illumina HiSeq System. On the study's bioinformatics: A later analysis tallied roughly 80 million unique TCR beta chains across the 666 repertoires, and approximately 9.9 million of those chains were shared by two or more donors. Raw reads were error-corrected and collapsed into unique sequences with a nearest-neighbor algorithm that merged closely related sequences to remove PCR and sequencing errors. CDR3 sequences were aligned to IMGT reference sequences to assign V, D and J gene segments. Each retained sequence needed at least a six-nucleotide match to both a V gene segment and a J gene segment. Rearrangements were called productive when the CDR3 lacked stop codons and stayed in frame with V and J; all others were non-productive. Following IMGT convention, CDR3 was defined as the stretch from the second conserved V-encoded cysteine to the conserved J-encoded phenylalanine. Sequences without an unambiguous match to a single V gene segment were excluded from the earlier analysis of over 500 of the donors. An earlier analysis of just under 600 of the donors called V segments functional above 56.7% productive rearrangements and segregating when the between-donor standard deviation exceeded 5%. A statistical classification framework was built for diagnosing cytomegalovirus status from the catalog of TCR beta chain sequences. A later analysis assigned V and J genes by comparing TCR nucleotide sequences with IMGT/GENE-DB human TR gene sequences. Using the TCRdist pipeline, a later analysis assigned CDR3 sequences along with most-parsimonious VDJ recombination scenarios. A later analysis defined each TCR beta chain by its CDR3 amino acid sequence plus V-gene family, and excluded reads lacking a unique V-gene family. To address suspected cross-contamination and a sequencing artifact, a later analysis removed under 600 highly shared, low-generation-probability nucleotide sequences. In a later analysis, a clonal expansion index for each public chain was calculated from normalized within-repertoire ranks of inferred template counts. In a later analysis, generation probabilities were computed with a VDJ recombination model fitted to out-of-frame rearrangements, and the resulting probabilities were checked against IGoR. Hypergeometric tests were used in a later analysis to score TCR-TCR, TCR-HLA and TCR-CMV co-occurrence, with a repertoire-size bias correction applied to the TCR pairs. In a later analysis, false discovery rates were estimated by permuting HLA or CMV assignments 20 times. A later analysis grouped co-occurring TCRs with DBSCAN, adding TCRdist sequence similarity when clustering within HLA-allele-positive subsets. Co-occurrence clustering excluded repertoires with fewer than 30,000 or more than 120,000 public chains, plus five with anomalous nucleotide sharing. TCRdb mirrors the immuneACCESS table, restricted to in-frame sequences. Some clones are absent from its copies; in checked studies, under half trace to an unresolved V gene, and the reason for the others is unknown. D and trimming were read from the DNA, whereas the V and J calls and clone size are those reported in that table. This sample is represented by 100,000 to 150,000 clones; more than 60% of them were singletons. The top ten hold about 1.5% of the sample.

Regarding this clone: What this receptor recognizes is not known. No qualities accompany the bases; no much larger clone lies one base away.

At the junction V is shortened by 4 bases and J by 4 bases, with 7 bases in between. The CDR3 contains 12 residues, cysteine and phenylalanine counted. The read is trimmed to its CDR3 DNA, 36 bases read in frame from base 1. The germline V gene encodes CDR1 SQVTM and CDR2 ANQGSEA. The source material was PBMCs. Recombination connected TRBV29-1 to TRBJ2-2, with TRBD2 perhaps the D gene, on 5 matching bases. This TCR derives from a young man in good health and CMV-seronegative. This receptor carries the CDR3 CSVGEGTGELFF. The DNA is as follows: TGCAGCGTTGGTGAGGGCACCGGGGAGCTGTTTTTT.